One T cell receptor (beta chain) is described in this entry. This record belongs to a study of blood T cell repertoires in COVID-19. V was clipped by 3 bases and J by 2 bases; unmatched bases: 9. Per the germline V gene, CDR1 is LNHNV and CDR2 is YYDKDF (reference sequence). This CDR3 is 18 amino acids long. Source study methods: It was from reference gene primer amplification that nucleated cell counts were estimated. Libraries were prepared by immunoSEQ multiplex PCR; TCRdb keeps only in-frame clonotypes and omits some of them. The V and J calls and the clone size are those of that table, but D and trimming were determined from the DNA. The table includes 180,000 or so clones, around 87% detected once.

This sequence originates from a woman aged 25 to 39 with active or convalescent COVID-19. The sample was peripheral blood. V gene TRBV15 combines with J gene TRBJ2-7; 14 bases match TRBD2. The CDR3 DNA reads as TGTGCCACCAGCAGTAAATTGACTAGCGGGAGGGCCACCTACGAGCAGTACTTC. This codes for CATSSKLTSGRATYEQYF.